Listed below are T cell receptor beta chains from one sample, sequenced in a study of cytomegalovirus exposure and HLA in healthy donors. Using immunoSEQ multiplex PCR, the repertoire was profiled, and TCRdb retains in-frame clones only, with some absent. The table records approximately 120,000 clones, around 80% of them present only once. Sequenced sample: PBMCs. The receptor source for this set is a man between 45 and 60 years old in good health and CMV-seronegative. Each CDR3 is given with its conserved first and last residue. The D gene is left open where the match is weak. Where a row states a size, it is once, few, many or the class of an expanded clone; other rows omit it.

-	few	TRBV2	TRBJ2-5	15	TGTGCCAGCAGTGAAGCGCGGCAGCACCAAGAGACCCAGTACTTC	CASSEARQHQETQYF
TRBD1	-	TRBV6-1	TRBJ1-6	13	TGTGCCAGCAGTGGACAGGGGGGTTCACCCCTCCACTTT	CASSGQGGSPLHF
-	-	TRBV18	TRBJ1-1	16	TGTGCCAGCTCACCTCAGACAGGAAGATTGAACACTGAAGCTTTCTTT	CASSPQTGRLNTEAFF
TRBD2	-	TRBV2	TRBJ2-2	16	TGTGCCAGCAGTTGGACTAGCGGGCAAGGAGTGGGGGAGCTGTTTTTT	CASSWTSGQGVGELFF
TRBD1	-	TRBV2	TRBJ2-1	14	TGTGCCAGCAGTGAACAGGGGGTCTACAATGAGCAGTTCTTC	CASSEQGVYNEQFF
TRBD1	-	TRBV5-8	TRBJ1-5	15	TGTGCCAGCAGCTTGGCGGGACAGACGTATCAGCCCCAGCATTTT	CASSLAGQTYQPQHF
-	-	TRBV4-1	TRBJ1-1	17	TGCGCCAGCAGCCAACCGGGGGAGGCGGACGACGGCACCGAAGCTTTCTTT	CASSQPGEADDGTEAFF
-	-	TRBV5-5	TRBJ1-4	16	TGTGCCAGCAGCTCGGGACACCTCGGACTTAATGAAAAACTGTTTTTT	CASSSGHLGLNEKLFF
TRBD2	-	TRBV5-1	TRBJ2-5	16	TGCGCCAGCAGCTTGGGTAGCGGGGGGGGCCAAGAGACCCAGTACTTC	CASSLGSGGGQETQYF
-	-	TRBV6-1	TRBJ2-1	14	TGTGCCTCGCTGAGGACACTCTCCTACAATGAGCAGTTCTTC	CASLRTLSYNEQFF
-	-	TRBV7-9	TRBJ2-5	15	TGTGCCAGCAGCTTTATGGCAGGGGCGGGAGAGACCCAGTACTTC	CASSFMAGAGETQYF
-	-	TRBV7-2	TRBJ2-2	16	TGTGCCAGCAGCTTAAACGGTCCAGGTAACACCGGGGAGCTGTTTTTT	CASSLNGPGNTGELFF
TRBD1	-	TRBV10-1	TRBJ2-1	13	TGCGCCAGCCAGGGACAGGGGATCGCTGAGCAGTTCTTC	CASQGQGIAEQFF
TRBD2	-	TRBV7-2	TRBJ2-5	15	TGTGCCAGCAGCTTAATGCTAGCGGGAGGGGAGACCCAGTACTTC	CASSLMLAGGETQYF
-	-	TRBV9	TRBJ1-3	16	TGTGCCAGCAGCGTCAACGGGGGGATCTCTGGAAACACCATATATTTT	CASSVNGGISGNTIYF
-	-	TRBV4-3	TRBJ1-6	14	TGCGCCAGCGGCCCACAGCTATATAATTCACCCCTCCACTTT	CASGPQLYNSPLHF
-	-	TRBV7-2	TRBJ1-2	13	TGTGCCAGCAGCCAGGGCAACTTCTATGGCTACACCTTC	CASSQGNFYGYTF
-	-	TRBV6-1	TRBJ1-2	13	TGTGCCAGCAGTGGGGGACTATACTATGGCTACACCTTC	CASSGGLYYGYTF
TRBD2	once	TRBV5-1	TRBJ2-1	15	TGCGCCAGCAGCTTGAACCTAGCGGGGAGGAATGAGCAGTTCTTC	CASSLNLAGRNEQFF
TRBD1	-	TRBV5-6	TRBJ2-2	14	TGTGCCAGCAGACAGGGGCTGAACACCGGGGAGCTGTTTTTT	CASRQGLNTGELFF
-	-	TRBV7-2	TRBJ2-5	14	TGTGCCAGCAGCTTAGACAGGGGGGGGGAGACCCAGTACTTC	CASSLDRGGETQYF
TRBD2	once	TRBV19	TRBJ2-5	14	TGTGCCAGTAGTGACGGGACTAGCGGAAAGACCCAGTACTTC	CASSDGTSGKTQYF
TRBD2	-	TRBV5-1	TRBJ2-1	15	TGCGCCAGCAGCCCGGGGGGGCAGTCCTACAATGAGCAGTTCTTC	CASSPGGQSYNEQFF
TRBD1	once	TRBV5-5	TRBJ1-5	15	TGTGCCAGCAGCTCGAGGACAGGTCGGGATCAGCCCCAGCATTTT	CASSSRTGRDQPQHF
TRBD1	-	TRBV5-1	TRBJ2-2	17	TGCGCCAGCAGCTCTCAACCGGGACAGGGATACACCGGGGAGCTGTTTTTT	CASSSQPGQGYTGELFF
TRBD2	-	TRBV4-2	TRBJ2-1	17	TGTGCCAGCAGCCCTAGGACTAGCGGGACTAACTACAATGAGCAGTTCTTC	CASSPRTSGTNYNEQFF
-	-	TRBV4-3	TRBJ2-2	14	TGCGCCAGCAGCCACGACCCCCCAGGCGGGGAGCTGTTTTTT	CASSHDPPGGELFF
TRBD2	-	TRBV7-2	TRBJ2-7	15	TGTGCCAGCAGCTTAGTTAGCGGGGGGGCCAGCGAGCAGTACTTC	CASSLVSGGASEQYF
-	-	TRBV7-2	TRBJ1-3	16	TGTGCCAGCAGCTTAGCAGGGGGTTACTCTGGAAACACCATATATTTT	CASSLAGGYSGNTIYF
TRBD2	-	TRBV6-4	TRBJ2-3	16	TGTGCCAGCAGTGACTTGGCGGGGGGGAGCACAGATACGCAGTATTTT	CASSDLAGGSTDTQYF
TRBD1	once	TRBV23-1	TRBJ1-1	17	TGCGCCAGCAGTCAAAAGCCGGGACAGCCCATGAACACTGAAGCTTTCTTT	CASSQKPGQPMNTEAFF
TRBD1	-	TRBV7-9	TRBJ1-1	13	TGTGCCGGCGACAGGGAAACGAACACTGAAGCTTTCTTT	CAGDRETNTEAFF
TRBD1	-	TRBV2	TRBJ1-2	15	TGTGCCAGCAGAGCCGGGACAGGGAGAGGGTATGGCTACACCTTC	CASRAGTGRGYGYTF
-	-	TRBV15	TRBJ2-4	13	TGTGCCACCAGCAGAGACGGGAGTGGGATTCAGTACTTC	CATSRDGSGIQYF
TRBD2	few	TRBV6-6	TRBJ2-1	16	TGTGCCAGCAGTTACTCCCGGCTAGCGGGGGACAATGAGCAGTTCTTC	CASSYSRLAGDNEQFF
TRBD1	-	TRBV4-1	TRBJ1-4	16	TGCGCCAGCAGCCTCACAGGGGGGGCAACTAATGAAAAACTGTTTTTT	CASSLTGGATNEKLFF
-	once	TRBV6-5	TRBJ2-1	14	TGTGCCAGCAGTGCTATGCGGGGTTCCAATGAGCAGTTCTTC	CASSAMRGSNEQFF
TRBD2	-	TRBV5-1	TRBJ2-3	17	TGCGCCAGCAGCGCCGGGGGAGCGGGGGGGCAAGGAGATACGCAGTATTTT	CASSAGGAGGQGDTQYF
TRBD2	-	TRBV5-6	TRBJ2-1	16	TGTGCCAGCAGCCATAGCGGGGGGGCCGGGTACAATGAGCAGTTCTTC	CASSHSGGAGYNEQFF
-	-	TRBV20-1	TRBJ2-5	9	TGCAGTCCAGGTTTGGCCCAGTACTTC	CSPGLAQYF
-	-	TRBV10-3	TRBJ1-6	14	TGTGCCATCAGTGAGGGGGGAGGGGATTCACCCCTCCACTTT	CAISEGGGDSPLHF
TRBD2	-	TRBV9	TRBJ2-3	15	TGTGCCAGCAGCGCCCTTAGCGGGGGTACAGATACGCAGTATTTT	CASSALSGGTDTQYF
TRBD2	-	TRBV2	TRBJ2-3	16	TGTGCCTGCAGTGTACTAGCGGGGGCCCGCACAGATACGCAGTATTTT	CACSVLAGARTDTQYF
-	-	TRBV6-6	TRBJ1-5	13	TGTGCCAGCAGCTTTAGGGGGAATCAGCCCCAGCATTTT	CASSFRGNQPQHF
-	-	TRBV11-2	TRBJ2-5	15	TGTGCCAGCAGCTTAAACAGGGTAGGGGGAGAGACCCAGTACTTC	CASSLNRVGGETQYF
TRBD2	-	TRBV9	TRBJ2-1	18	TGTGCCAGCAGCGTAGCCCCTAGCGGGGGGGTCTCCTACAATGAGCAGTTCTTC	CASSVAPSGGVSYNEQFF
-	-	TRBV11-3	TRBJ1-1	13	TGTGCCAGCAGCCTTTCCAGGAACACTGAAGCCTTCTTT	CASSLSRNTEAFF
-	-	TRBV6-5	TRBJ1-3	12	TGTGCCAGCAGTCGCTCTGGAAACACCATATATTTT	CASSRSGNTIYF